A single sample is the source of the 24 T cell receptor beta chains below, sequenced in a study of early T cells in non-severe SARS-CoV-2 infection. TCRdb passed the 5' RACE reads through MiXCR, listing each CDR3 protein once. The table records some 80,000 distinct CDR3 sequences, about 10% of them present only once. This material consisted of whole blood, taken at baseline. All receptors derive from an adult who was a healthcare worker with PCR-confirmed SARS-CoV-2 infection or an uninfected control (not recorded which).

V usage is TRBV28 and J usage is TRBJ2-1; D uncertain. The CDR3 runs to 14 residues. The germline V gene encodes CDR1 MDHEN and CDR2 SYDVKM. The ends were cut back, 1 base at V and 8 bases at J, with 12 bases in the middle. The CDR3 loop reads CASSLSTGDDEQFF. The CDR3 DNA sequence: TGTGCCAGCAGTTTATCAACGGGTGACGATGAGCAGTTCTTC.

This clonotype was counted between two and nine times. The J gene is TRBJ2-3, the V gene TRBV7-3; 13 positions agree with TRBD2. Germline CDR1 is SGHTA and CDR2 is FQGTGA. Losses at the gene ends were 5 bases for V and 2 bases for J; bases not matched to a gene: 10. The CDR3 runs 18 residues. This CDR3 reads CASSLLAGGGPATDTQYF. CDR3 sequence (DNA): TGTGCCAGCAGCCTACTAGCGGGAGGGGGACCCGCCACAGATACGCAGTATTTT.

This clonotype has ten or more counts. The chain joins TRBV27 to TRBJ2-7; 8 bases fit TRBD1. The germline gives CDR1 MNHEY, CDR2 SMNVEV (reference sequence). The CDR3 contains 13 residues. The trim removed 4 bases at V and 7 bases at J, leaving 6 bases unmatched. The CDR3 here is CASSWTGSGEQYF. The CDR3 bases are TGTGCCAGCAGTTGGACAGGGTCGGGAGAGCAGTACTTC.

This clonotype was observed at least ten times. The chain couples TRBV18 to TRBJ2-3, with D tentatively TRBD2 (5 bases). This CDR3 is 17 amino acids long. The germline V gene has CDR1 KGHSH and CDR2 LQKENI. V lost 3 bases and J lost 3, with 19 bases in between. CDR3 coding DNA: TGTGCCAGCTCACCCCCCCCCCTGCGGGTGGGGACAGATACGCAGTATTTT. Residues: CASSPPPLRVGTDTQYF.

This clonotype was detected ten times or more. The chain combines TRBV15 with TRBJ2-2, with TRBD2 as a possible D gene (6 bases). Germline values: CDR1 LNHNV, CDR2 YYDKDF (reference sequence). CDR3 length: 15 residues. Trimming pared 2 bases from V and 6 bases from J, leaving 13 bases between. CDR3 sequence: CATSRRGLRSGELFF. The CDR3 region has the DNA TGTGCCACCAGCAGAAGGGGACTCAGATCCGGGGAGCTGTTTTTT. The full variable domain, with the rest looked up from reference TRBV15 and TRBJ2-2, is DAMVIQNPRYQVTQFGKPVTLSCSQTLNHNVMYWYQQKSSQAPKLLFHYYDKDFNNEADTPDNFQSRRPNTSFCFLDIRSPGLGDTAMYLCATSRRGLRSGELFFGEGSRLTVL.

This clonotype has a count of ten or more. V usage is TRBV30 and J usage is TRBJ2-1; 9 bases match TRBD1. Germline loops: CDR1 GTSNPN, CDR2 SVGIG (reference sequence). J was trimmed by 2 bases and V by 2 bases; bases with no gene match: 4. The CDR3 runs to 15 residues. CDR3 loop: CAWSPDRGAYNEQFF. DNA for the CDR3: TGTGCCTGGAGTCCGGACAGGGGCGCCTACAATGAGCAGTTCTTC. The full variable domain, its missing parts supplied by reference TRBV30 and TRBJ2-1, is SQTIHQWPATLVQPVGSPLSLECTVEGTSNPNLYWYRQAAGRGLQLLFYSVGIGQISSEVPQNLSASRPQDRQFILSSKKLLLSDSGFYLCAWSPDRGAYNEQFFGPGTRLTVL.

This clonotype was found a few times. The J gene is TRBJ2-7, the V gene TRBV27, with D perhaps TRBD1 (5 bases). Germline V gene sequence: CDR1 MNHEY, CDR2 SMNVEV (reference sequence). V lost 1 base and J lost 6, with 10 bases in between. CDR3 length: 13 amino acids. The CDR3 DNA reads TGTGCCAGCAGTTTATTGGGGCGGATCGAGCAGTACTTC. As protein: CASSLLGRIEQYF.

The sample holds many counts of this clonotype. The chain links TRBV5-4 to TRBJ2-7; possible D gene TRBD1, 6 bases. CDR1 and CDR2 (germline): SGHNT, YYREEE (reference sequence). The CDR3 is 17 residues long. V lost 2 bases and J 7 bases, leaving 25 bases between the germline ends. The CDR3 DNA sequence: TGTGCCAGCAGCTTAGGGGGAAGGGGCGCCGCGGCCGTTGAGCAGTACTTC. Its translation: CASSLGGRGAAAVEQYF.

This chain joins TRBV20-1 and TRBJ1-5, with a tentative D call TRBD1 (5 bases). Per the germline V gene, CDR1 is DFQATT and CDR2 is SNEGSKA (reference sequence). This CDR3 comprises 16 residues. V lost 3 bases to trimming and J lost 0 bases, with 15 bases between them. CDR3 sequence: CSARKRGGSSNQPQHF. CDR3 sequence (DNA): TGCAGTGCTAGGAAGAGGGGAGGCAGTAGCAATCAGCCCCAGCATTTT.

The sample holds many counts of this clonotype. V is TRBV11-2 and J is TRBJ2-1; the D gene is possibly TRBD1 (6 bases). Trimming cost V 5 bases and J 7 bases, with 9 bases left between them. CDR3 size: 12 residues. From germline, CDR1 is SGHAT and CDR2 FQNNGV. In DNA form, the CDR3 reads TGTGCCAGCAGCCCTCAGGGGAATGAGCAGTTCTTC. Its translation is CASSPQGNEQFF.

This clonotype was detected ten times or more. The V call is TRBV20-1, the J call TRBJ1-2; TRBD1 is a possible D gene (6 bases). CDR3 length equals 15 residues. Germline lookup yields CDR1 DFQATT and CDR2 SNEGSKA (reference sequence). V lost 6 bases and J 2 bases, leaving 19 bases between the germline ends. The chain's CDR3 is CSAVDSTPSNYGYTF. The CDR3, as DNA: TGCAGTGCCGTGGACAGCACCCCATCCAACTATGGCTACACCTTC.

This chain connects TRBV28 to TRBJ2-2; no clear D. Trimming stripped 10 bases from V and 3 bases from J, with 9 bases between. Germline values: CDR1 MDHEN, CDR2 SYDVKM. The CDR3 is 12 residues long. DNA of the CDR3: TGTGCCACTGAAGGAGACACCGGGGAGCTGTTTTTT. Amino acid sequence: CATEGDTGELFF.

The rearrangement links TRBV20-1 to TRBJ2-7; 8 nucleotides agree with TRBD1. Trimming took 6 bases from V and 0 from J; bases not matched to a gene: 10. Germline V lookup: CDR1 DFQATT, CDR2 SNEGSKA (reference sequence). This CDR3 is built from 15 residues. The CDR3 DNA reads TGCAGTGCCACTGACAGGGGTCGAAGCTCCTACGAGCAGTACTTC. Translating gives CSATDRGRSSYEQYF.

This clonotype was found a few times. This chain uses TRBV15 with TRBJ1-1; TRBD1 might be the D (6 bases). The CDR3 covers 15 residues. V lost 5 bases, J lost 3 bases, and 16 bases lay in between. Germline lookup yields CDR1 LNHNV and CDR2 YYDKDF (reference sequence). For the CDR3, the DNA is TGTGCCACCAGCTTGCCGGGGGCTCAGGACACTGAAGCTTTCTTT. It specifies CATSLPGAQDTEAFF.

The chain combines TRBV20-1 with TRBJ2-7; a possible D gene is TRBD1 (6 bases). V was pared by 3 bases and J by 3 bases, with 18 bases between. This CDR3 comprises 15 residues. Germline V gene sequence: CDR1 DFQATT, CDR2 SNEGSKA (reference sequence). CDR3 loop: CSASPTQGFYYEQYF. The DNA for the CDR3 is TGCAGTGCTAGCCCTACACAGGGTTTCTACTACGAGCAGTACTTC.

This clonotype was detected a few times. The rearrangement uses TRBV12-3 or TRBV12-4 and TRBJ2-4; 7 positions match TRBD2. V dropped 5 bases and J dropped 10; count of bases not matched to a gene: 5. This CDR3 is built from 12 residues. CDR3 amino acids: CASSPGRGIQYF. In DNA form, the CDR3 reads TGTGCCAGCAGTCCGGGGCGGGGGATTCAGTACTTC.

The chain has TRBV10-3 and TRBJ1-5; D unclear. This CDR3 is 13 amino acids long. Germline V gives CDR1 ENHRY, CDR2 SYGVKD. The CDR3 is CGVRRDGNQPQHF. The CDR3 region has the DNA TGTGGAGTCAGACGGGATGGCAATCAGCCCCAGCATTTT.

This clonotype was seen a handful of times. This chain connects TRBV6-1 to TRBJ2-2; tentatively, D is TRBD1 (6 bases). CDR3 length: 14 amino acids. Trimming cost V 6 bases and J 1 base, with 9 bases left between them. Germline V gives CDR1 MNHNS, CDR2 SASEGT. DNA for the CDR3: TGTGCCAGCAGGAACAGGGTGAACACCGGGGAGCTGTTTTTT. Translated, it gives CASRNRVNTGELFF.

The CDR3 is CASSQDLAADNEQFF. CDR3 nucleotides: TGTGCCAGCAGCCAAGACCTAGCGGCAGACAATGAGCAGTTCTTC. The J gene is TRBJ2-1, the V gene TRBV14; 7 bases match TRBD2. Germline loops: CDR1 SGHDN, CDR2 FVKESK. This CDR3 contains 15 residues. Trimming took 0 bases from V and 5 from J; bases not matched to a gene: 4.

The chain joins TRBV12-3 or TRBV12-4 to TRBJ1-5, with 7 nucleotides matching TRBD1. The length of the CDR3 is 13 residues. V lost 3 bases and J lost 7; bases outside the gene matches: 3. The CDR3 is CASSFTGEQPQHF. CDR3 nucleotide sequence: TGTGCCAGCAGTTTTACAGGGGAACAGCCCCAGCATTTT.

The chain employs TRBV24-1 and TRBJ2-2; perhaps D is TRBD1 or TRBD2 (5 bases each). The CDR3 totals 13 residues. The germline CDR1 and CDR2 sequences are KGHDR and SFDVKD. The V and J ends lost 9 bases and 5 bases respectively, with 12 bases between them. CDR3 sequence reads: CATSGRGTGELFF. Written as DNA, the CDR3 is TGTGCCACCTCGGGGCGCGGGACCGGGGAGCTGTTTTTT.

This clonotype came up a few times. This chain joins TRBV5-1 and TRBJ2-7; D gene unclear. The CDR3 has 15 residues. Deletions cut 0 bases from V and 0 bases from J, with 10 bases between. Germline V gene data show CDR1 as SGHRS and CDR2 as YFSETQ. This chain's CDR3 is CASSLGAASSYEQYF. The CDR3 DNA reads TGCGCCAGCAGCTTGGGAGCAGCGAGCTCCTACGAGCAGTACTTC.

V usage is TRBV10-3 and J usage is TRBJ1-3; D not resolved. Between the trimmed V and J ends, which lost 10 bases and 0 bases, there was a span of 19 bases. This CDR3 contains 16 residues. CDR1 ENHRY and CDR2 SYGVKD come from the germline V gene. The chain's CDR3 is CATRAGIDSSGNTIYF. DNA of the CDR3: TGTGCCACACGAGCCGGGATCGACTCCTCTGGAAACACCATATATTTT.

This clonotype was counted at least ten times. The chain employs TRBV7-3 and TRBJ2-1; 7 bases align to TRBD2. The CDR3 totals 16 residues. The V gene end was trimmed by 3 bases and the J gene end by 0 bases; junction bases not matched to a gene: 5. Per the germline V gene, CDR1 is SGHTA and CDR2 is FQGTGA. The CDR3 region is CASSLLAASSYNEQFF. DNA of the CDR3: TGTGCCAGCAGCTTGCTAGCGGCCAGCTCCTACAATGAGCAGTTCTTC. The full variable domain, with the rest looked up from reference TRBV7-3 and TRBJ2-1, is GAGVSQTPSNKVTEKGKYVELRCDPISGHTALYWYRQSLGQGPEFLIYFQGTGAADDSGLPNDRFFAVRPEGSVSTLKIQRTERGDSAVYLCASSLLAASSYNEQFFGPGTRLTVL.